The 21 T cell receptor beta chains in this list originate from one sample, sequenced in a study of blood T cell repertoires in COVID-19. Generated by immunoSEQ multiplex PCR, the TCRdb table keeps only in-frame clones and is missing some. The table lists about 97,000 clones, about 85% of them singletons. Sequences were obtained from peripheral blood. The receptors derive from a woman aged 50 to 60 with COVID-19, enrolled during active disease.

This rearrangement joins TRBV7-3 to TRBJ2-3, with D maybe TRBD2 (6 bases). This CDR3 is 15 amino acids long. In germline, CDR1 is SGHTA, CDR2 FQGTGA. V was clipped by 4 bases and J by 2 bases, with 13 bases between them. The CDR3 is CASSSTGGFTDTQYF. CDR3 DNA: TGTGCCAGCAGCTCAACTGGGGGGTTCACAGATACGCAGTATTTT.

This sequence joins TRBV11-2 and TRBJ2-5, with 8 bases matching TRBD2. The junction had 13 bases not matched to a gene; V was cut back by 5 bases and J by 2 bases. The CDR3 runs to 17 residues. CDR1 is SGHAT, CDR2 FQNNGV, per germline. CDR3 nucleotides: TGTGCCAGCAGCCGTCGAGGCGGGGGGTTACAACAAGAGACCCAGTACTTC. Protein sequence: CASSRRGGGLQQETQYF.

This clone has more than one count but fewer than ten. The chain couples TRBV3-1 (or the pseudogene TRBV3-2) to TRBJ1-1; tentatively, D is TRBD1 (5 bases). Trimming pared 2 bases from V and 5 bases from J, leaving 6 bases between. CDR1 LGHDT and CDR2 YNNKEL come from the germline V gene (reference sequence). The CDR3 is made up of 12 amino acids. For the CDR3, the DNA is TGTGCCAGCAGCCAACAGGGTACTGAAGCTTTCTTT. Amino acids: CASSQQGTEAFF.

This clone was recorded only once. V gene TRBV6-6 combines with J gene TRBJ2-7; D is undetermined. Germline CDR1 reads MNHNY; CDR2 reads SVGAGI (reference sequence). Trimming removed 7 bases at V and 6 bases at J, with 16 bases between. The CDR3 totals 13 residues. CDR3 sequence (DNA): TGTGCCAGCACCTCCGGGTTGACCCTCGAGCAGTACTTC. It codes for CASTSGLTLEQYF.

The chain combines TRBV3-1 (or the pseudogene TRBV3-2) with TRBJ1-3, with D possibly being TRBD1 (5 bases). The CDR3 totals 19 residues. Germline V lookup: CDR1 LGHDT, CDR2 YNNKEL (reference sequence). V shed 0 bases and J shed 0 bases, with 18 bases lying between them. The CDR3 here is CASSQDNPGLSHSGNTIYF. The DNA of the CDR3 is TGTGCCAGCAGCCAAGATAACCCAGGGTTGAGCCACTCTGGAAACACCATATATTTT.

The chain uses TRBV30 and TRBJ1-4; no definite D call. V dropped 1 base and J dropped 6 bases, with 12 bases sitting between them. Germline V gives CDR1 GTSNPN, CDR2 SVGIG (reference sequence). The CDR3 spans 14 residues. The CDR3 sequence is CAWSGGAADEKLFF. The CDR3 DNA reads TGTGCCTGGAGTGGTGGTGCTGCGGATGAAAAACTGTTTTTT.

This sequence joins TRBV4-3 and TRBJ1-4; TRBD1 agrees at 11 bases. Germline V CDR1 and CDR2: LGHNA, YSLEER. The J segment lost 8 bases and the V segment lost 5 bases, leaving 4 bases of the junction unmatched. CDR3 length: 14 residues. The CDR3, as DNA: TGCGCCAGCAGCTACCGGACAGGGGGCGAAAAACTGTTTTTT. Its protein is CASSYRTGGEKLFF.

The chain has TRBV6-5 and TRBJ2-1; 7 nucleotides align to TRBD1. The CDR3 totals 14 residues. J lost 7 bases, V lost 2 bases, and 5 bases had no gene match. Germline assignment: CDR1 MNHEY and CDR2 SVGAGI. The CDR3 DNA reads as TGTGCCAGCAGTTACCCAGACAGGGAAAATGAGCAGTTCTTC. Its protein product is CASSYPDRENEQFF.

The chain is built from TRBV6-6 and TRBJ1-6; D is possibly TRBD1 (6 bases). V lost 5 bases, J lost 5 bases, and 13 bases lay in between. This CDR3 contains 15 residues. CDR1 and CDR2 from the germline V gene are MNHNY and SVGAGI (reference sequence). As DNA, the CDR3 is TGTGCCAGCAGTCTCTCCTGGACAGATAATTCACCCCTCCACTTT. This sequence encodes CASSLSWTDNSPLHF.

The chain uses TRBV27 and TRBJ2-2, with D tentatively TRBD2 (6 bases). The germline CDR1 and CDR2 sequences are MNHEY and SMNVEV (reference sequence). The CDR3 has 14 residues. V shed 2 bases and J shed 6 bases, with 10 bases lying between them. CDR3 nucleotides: TGTGCCAGCAGTTTAGGGACTTTACCCGGGGAGCTGTTTTTT. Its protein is CASSLGTLPGELFF.

CDR3: CASSPPGGTNEKLFF. In nucleotides, the CDR3 is TGTGCCAGCAGTCCCCCCGGGGGAACTAATGAAAAACTGTTTTTT. The rearrangement uses TRBV28 and TRBJ1-4; a weak D match, TRBD1 (5 bases). Germline V gene lookup returns CDR1 MDHEN and CDR2 SYDVKM. CDR3 length equals 15 residues. V lost 5 bases and J 1 base, leaving 11 bases between the germline ends. Full variable domain (rest looked up from reference TRBV28 and TRBJ1-4): DVKVTQSSRYLVKRTGEKVFLECVQDMDHENMFWYRQDPGLGLRLIYFSYDVKMKEKGDIPEGYSVSREKKERFSLILESASTNQTSMYLCASSPPGGTNEKLFFGSGTQLSVL.

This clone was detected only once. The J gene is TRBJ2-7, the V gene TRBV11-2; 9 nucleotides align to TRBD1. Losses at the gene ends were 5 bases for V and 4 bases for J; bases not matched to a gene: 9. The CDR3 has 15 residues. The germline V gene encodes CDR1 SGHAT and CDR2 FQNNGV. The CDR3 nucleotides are TGTGCCAGCAGCGCCCGGGACAGGGCTGCATACGAGCAGTACTTC. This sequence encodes CASSARDRAAYEQYF.

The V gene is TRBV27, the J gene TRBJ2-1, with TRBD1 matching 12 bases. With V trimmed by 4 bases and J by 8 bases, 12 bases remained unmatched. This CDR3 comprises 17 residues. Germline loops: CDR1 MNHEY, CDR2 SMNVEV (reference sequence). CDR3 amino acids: CASSSPGTGGAGDEQFF. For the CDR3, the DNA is TGTGCCAGCAGTTCGCCCGGGACAGGGGGCGCGGGGGATGAGCAGTTCTTC.

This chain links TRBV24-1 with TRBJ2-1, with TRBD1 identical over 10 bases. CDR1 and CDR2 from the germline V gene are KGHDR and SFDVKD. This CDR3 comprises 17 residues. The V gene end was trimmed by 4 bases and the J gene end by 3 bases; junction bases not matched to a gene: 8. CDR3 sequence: CATSESRTGGNYNEQFF. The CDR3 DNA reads TGTGCCACCAGTGAATCCCGGACAGGGGGTAACTACAATGAGCAGTTCTTC.

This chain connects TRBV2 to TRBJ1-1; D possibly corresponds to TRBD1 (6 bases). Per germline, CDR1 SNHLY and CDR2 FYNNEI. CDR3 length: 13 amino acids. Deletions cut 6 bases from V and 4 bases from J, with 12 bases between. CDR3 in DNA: TGTGCCAGCAGCCCCCCCAGGGGCACTGAAGCTTTCTTT. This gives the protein CASSPPRGTEAFF.

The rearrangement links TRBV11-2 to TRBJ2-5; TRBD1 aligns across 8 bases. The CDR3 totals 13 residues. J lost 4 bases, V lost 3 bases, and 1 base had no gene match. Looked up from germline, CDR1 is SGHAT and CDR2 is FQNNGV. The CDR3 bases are TGTGCCAGCAGCTTCGGACAGGGAGAGACCCAGTACTTC. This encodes CASSFGQGETQYF.

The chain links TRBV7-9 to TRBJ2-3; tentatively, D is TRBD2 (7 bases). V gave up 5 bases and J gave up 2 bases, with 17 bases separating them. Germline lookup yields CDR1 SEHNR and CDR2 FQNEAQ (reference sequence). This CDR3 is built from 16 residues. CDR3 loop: CASSTPGGGLTDTQYF. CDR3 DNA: TGTGCCAGCAGCACCCCTGGCGGGGGCCTCACAGATACGCAGTATTTT.

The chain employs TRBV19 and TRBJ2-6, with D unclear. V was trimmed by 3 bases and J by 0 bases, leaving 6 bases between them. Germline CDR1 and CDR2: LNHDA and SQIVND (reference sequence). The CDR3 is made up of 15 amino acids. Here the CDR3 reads CASSIYSSGANVLTF. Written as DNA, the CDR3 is TGTGCCAGTAGTATCTACAGCTCTGGGGCCAACGTCCTGACTTTC.

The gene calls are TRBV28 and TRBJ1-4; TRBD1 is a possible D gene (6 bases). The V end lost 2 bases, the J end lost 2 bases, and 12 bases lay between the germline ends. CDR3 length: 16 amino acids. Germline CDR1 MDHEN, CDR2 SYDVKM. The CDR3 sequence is CASSLGGGATNEKLFF. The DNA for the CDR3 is TGTGCCAGCAGTTTAGGCGGGGGGGCCACTAATGAAAAACTGTTTTTT.

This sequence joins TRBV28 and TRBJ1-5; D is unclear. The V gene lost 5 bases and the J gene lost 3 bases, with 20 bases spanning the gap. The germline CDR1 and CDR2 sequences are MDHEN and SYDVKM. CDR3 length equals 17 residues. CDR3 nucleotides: TGTGCCAGCAGTCGCCTTAATTGGATTCGGGACAATCAGCCCCAGCATTTT. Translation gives CASSRLNWIRDNQPQHF.

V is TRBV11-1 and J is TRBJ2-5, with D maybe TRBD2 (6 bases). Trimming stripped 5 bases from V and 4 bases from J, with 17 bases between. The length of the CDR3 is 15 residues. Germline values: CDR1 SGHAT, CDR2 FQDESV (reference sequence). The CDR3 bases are TGTGCCAGCAGCCCCAAGGGTGAGGGAGGAGAGACCCAGTACTTC. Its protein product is CASSPKGEGGETQYF.